Listed below are T cell receptor beta chains from one sample, sequenced in a study of STAT5B mutations in CD4+ large granular lymphocyte leukemia. The assay was immunoSEQ multiplex PCR, and TCRdb's table has in-frame clones only and misses some. This table has about 25,000 clones, roughly 79% appearing once. Sequences were obtained from CD4+ T cells from blood buffy coats. These receptors came from a human donor in good health. The CDR3 runs from the conserved cysteine through the conserved F or W. The order of the fields is clone size, D gene, J gene, V gene, CDR3 protein, CDR3 DNA. D genes are given only for firm matches. The size field is filled for only some rows; it gives once, few, many or a size class.

.,TRBD2,TRBJ2-7,TRBV9,CASSARLAGDEQYF,TGTGCCAGCAGCGCCCGACTAGCGGGAGACGAGCAGTACTTC
.,.,TRBJ2-7,TRBV2,CASRAGPDPAEQYF,TGTGCCAGCAGGGCCGGGCCCGACCCGGCCGAGCAGTACTTC
once,.,TRBJ2-2,TRBV11-2,CASTRAGGRKAGELFF,TGTGCCAGCACCAGAGCAGGAGGGAGGAAGGCCGGGGAGCTGTTTTTT
.,TRBD2,TRBJ2-1,TRBV10-3,CAISGTSGSDEQFF,TGTGCCATCAGCGGGACTAGCGGGAGTGATGAGCAGTTCTTC
once,.,TRBJ1-5,TRBV5-6,CASSLWGRGSNQPQHF,TGTGCCAGCAGCTTATGGGGGCGGGGCAGCAATCAGCCCCAGCATTTT
.,.,TRBJ2-1,TRBV10-3,CATDTRDLGSYNEQFF,TGTGCCACCGATACTAGGGACCTGGGCTCCTACAATGAGCAGTTCTTC
.,.,TRBJ1-6,TRBV5-4,CASSLADSTTSPLHF,TGTGCCAGCAGCTTGGCCGACAGCACCACATCACCCCTCCACTTT
.,TRBD2,TRBJ2-1,TRBV5-1,CASSPGLAGGLNEQFF,TGCGCCAGCAGCCCAGGACTAGCGGGGGGCTTGAATGAGCAGTTCTTC
.,.,TRBJ1-6,TRBV5-1,CASSPARGSYNSPLHF,TGCGCCAGCAGCCCTGCCCGGGGCTCCTATAATTCACCCCTCCACTTT
.,.,TRBJ2-2,TRBV6-1,CASRGGAGGELFF,TGTGCCTCCAGGGGGGGCGCGGGCGGGGAGCTGTTTTTT
.,.,TRBJ1-3,TRBV9,CASSVEEGNTIYF,TGTGCCAGCAGCGTGGAGGAGGGAAACACCATATATTTT
.,.,TRBJ1-5,TRBV7-8,CASSPGYPTDPVYNQPQHF,TGTGCCAGCAGCCCGGGATACCCGACTGACCCTGTGTACAATCAGCCCCAGCATTTT
.,.,TRBJ1-2,TRBV19,CASSIMGHTGYGYTF,TGTGCCAGTAGTATAATGGGCCACACGGGGTATGGCTACACCTTC
.,TRBD2,TRBJ2-1,TRBV6-1,CASSPGLDSYNEQFF,TGTGCCAGCAGTCCGGGACTAGACTCCTACAATGAGCAGTTCTTC
.,TRBD2,TRBJ2-1,TRBV6-1,CASSVAGGPPSSYNEQFF,TGTGCCAGCAGTGTAGCGGGGGGGCCCCCCAGCTCCTACAATGAGCAGTTCTTC
.,.,TRBJ2-5,TRBV28,CASSPPGRSQYF,TGTGCCAGCAGTCCTCCGGGGCGGTCCCAGTACTTC
.,.,TRBJ1-2,TRBV5-5,CASSLSVAGTIGYTF,TGTGCCAGCAGCTTATCGGTGGCAGGAACTATTGGCTACACCTTC
.,.,TRBJ2-1,TRBV5-6,CASSLPGFSYNEQFF,TGTGCCAGCAGCCTCCCGGGATTCTCCTACAATGAGCAGTTCTTC
.,TRBD2,TRBJ2-1,TRBV29-1,CSVDGSGRRVQEQFF,TGCAGCGTTGATGGTAGCGGGAGAAGGGTCCAAGAGCAGTTCTTC
.,TRBD2,TRBJ2-3,TRBV2,CASSPGLTWTWAGDLTDTQYF,TGTGCCAGCAGTCCGGGACTTACCTGGACTTGGGCGGGGGATCTCACAGATACGCAGTATTTT
.,.,TRBJ1-5,TRBV10-3,CAISTGDGSQPQHF,TGTGCCATCAGTACCGGGGACGGATCTCAGCCCCAGCATTTT
.,TRBD1,TRBJ1-3,TRBV27,CASSPYRQGSGNTIYF,TGTGCCAGCAGTCCCTACCGACAGGGATCTGGAAACACCATATATTTT
.,TRBD1,TRBJ2-7,TRBV7-2,CASSLPPGQGPEQYF,TGTGCCAGCAGCTTACCCCCGGGACAGGGGCCCGAGCAGTACTTC
few,.,TRBJ1-4,TRBV29-1,CSVETGFNEKLFF,TGCAGCGTTGAAACGGGGTTTAATGAAAAACTGTTTTTT
.,TRBD2,TRBJ2-7,TRBV5-1,CASSSGLAGLSYEQYF,TGCGCCAGCAGCTCCGGACTAGCGGGCCTTTCCTACGAGCAGTACTTC
.,.,TRBJ1-6,TRBV9,CASSVGLDGNSPLHF,TGTGCCAGCAGCGTAGGCTTGGACGGTAATTCACCCCTCCACTTT
.,.,TRBJ2-1,TRBV7-9,CASSLGYRGWDEQFF,TGTGCCAGCAGCTTAGGGTATCGGGGCTGGGATGAGCAGTTCTTC
.,.,TRBJ2-7,TRBV28,CASSSQQRTVQVQYF,TGTGCCAGCAGTTCACAACAGAGGACTGTCCAGGTGCAGTACTTC
.,TRBD1,TRBJ1-2,TRBV28,CASSKMDRGPYGYTF,TGTGCCAGCAGCAAAATGGACAGGGGCCCCTATGGCTACACCTTC
.,.,TRBJ1-1,TRBV5-1,CASSLVINAEAFF,TGCGCCAGCAGCTTGGTAATTAATGCTGAAGCTTTCTTT
.,.,TRBJ1-6,TRBV7-2,CASSSVSYNSPLHF,TGTGCCAGCAGCTCTGTCTCCTATAATTCACCCCTCCACTTT
.,TRBD1,TRBJ2-5,TRBV5-4,CASSPATTGSETQYF,TGTGCCAGCAGCCCTGCAACGACAGGGTCAGAGACCCAGTACTTC
.,TRBD1,TRBJ2-2,TRBV7-2,CASRPGTGRTGELFF,TGTGCCAGCAGACCCGGGACAGGGAGAACCGGGGAGCTGTTTTTT
.,.,TRBJ1-4,TRBV5-8,CASSLGRNEKLFF,TGTGCCAGCAGCTTAGGGAGGAATGAAAAACTGTTTTTT
.,.,TRBJ2-1,TRBV11-2,CASSLDWADSEQFF,TGTGCCAGCAGCTTAGATTGGGCAGACTCTGAGCAGTTCTTC
.,TRBD1,TRBJ2-1,TRBV6-5,CASSSTGGLYNEQFF,TGTGCCAGCAGTTCGACAGGGGGCCTTTACAATGAGCAGTTCTTC
once,TRBD1,TRBJ1-1,TRBV28,CASSLRGTGGDEAFF,TGTGCCAGCAGTTTAAGAGGGACAGGGGGCGATGAAGCTTTCTTT
.,.,TRBJ2-5,TRBV2,CASKSSHSEETQYF,TGTGCCAGCAAATCCAGTCATTCAGAAGAGACCCAGTACTTC
.,.,TRBJ1-2,TRBV5-1,CASSLEGNYGYTF,TGCGCCAGCAGCTTGGAGGGGAACTATGGCTACACCTTC
few,TRBD1,TRBJ1-1,TRBV28,CASSPTGEGAFF,TGTGCCAGCAGCCCCACAGGGGAGGGAGCTTTCTTT